The 30 T cell receptor beta chains below were found in one sample sequenced in a study of spatial heterogeneity in lung cancer. Stated time point: sample taken at primary tumor resection. No antigens are known for them. Study-wide findings and caveats: Within tumors, counts of expanded alpha and beta TCRs tracked tumor mutation counts.

TCRdb re-called the 5' RACE reads through MiXCR, storing one row per CDR3 protein. Of about 500 distinct CDR3 sequences in the sample, 20% to 30% are singletons; the top ten hold about 20%. Specimen: lung tumor tissue, collected at surgery. Receptors originate from a male donor with early-stage non-small cell lung cancer.

This clonotype is classed as hyperexpanded. V and J are TRBV10-2 and TRBJ2-2; TRBD1 agrees at 11 bases. The CDR3 is 15 amino acids. Trimming took 4 bases from V and 7 from J; bases not matched to a gene: 5. The germline gives CDR1 WSHSY, CDR2 SAAADI. CDR3 residues: CASSGTGGLVGELFF. CDR3 nucleotide sequence: TGCGCCAGCAGTGGGACAGGGGGCCTTGTCGGGGAGCTGTTTTTT.

This clonotype is classed as large. V and J are TRBV6-2 or TRBV6-3 and TRBJ2-3; 13 nucleotides agree with TRBD2. Germline V gene data show CDR1 as MNHEY and CDR2 as SVGEGT. CDR3 length equals 18 residues. V dropped 4 bases and J dropped 2; count of bases not matched to a gene: 9. CDR3 region: CASSSAALAGGPTDTQYF. CDR3 DNA: TGTGCCAGCAGTTCCGCGGCACTAGCGGGGGGGCCCACAGATACGCAGTATTTT.

By frequency in the sample, this clonotype is large (0.1 to 1%). The rearrangement links TRBV27 to TRBJ2-7, with 8 bases fitting TRBD1. V lost 5 bases to trimming and J lost 5 bases; unmatched junction nucleotides: 8. The V gene's germline CDR1 is MNHEY and CDR2 SMNVEV (reference sequence). The length of the CDR3 is 14 residues. CDR3 protein: CASSAQGAQHEQYF. The DNA of the CDR3 is TGTGCCAGCAGTGCGCAGGGGGCGCAACACGAGCAGTACTTC.

Sample share makes this clonotype large. The V call is TRBV6-5, the J call TRBJ2-5, with TRBD2 matching over 8 bases. V lost 0 bases to trimming and J lost 2 bases; unmatched junction nucleotides: 5. Germline CDR1 MNHEY, CDR2 SVGAGI. This CDR3 is 16 amino acids long. In DNA form, the CDR3 reads TGTGCCAGCAGTTACTCCTGGCGGGGGGCTCAAGAGACCCAGTACTTC. This encodes CASSYSWRGAQETQYF.

This clonotype was seen a handful of times. The chain has TRBV7-9 and TRBJ1-3; D uncertain. The V and J ends lost 4 bases and 0 bases respectively, with 13 bases between them. CDR1 is SEHNR and CDR2 is FQNEAQ in the germline V gene (reference sequence). The CDR3 extends over 16 amino acids. This CDR3 is CASSSSAADSGNTIYF. CDR3 coding DNA: TGTGCCAGCAGCTCTTCGGCAGCAGACTCTGGAAACACCATATATTTT.

The chain carries TRBV4-3 and TRBJ2-6; no clear D. Germline lookup yields CDR1 LGHNA and CDR2 YSLEER. This CDR3 region has 17 residues. V lost 1 base and J 4 bases, leaving 14 bases between the germline ends. The CDR3 DNA reads TGCGCCAGCAGCCAAGCCGATAGCAAGTCAGGGGCCAACGTCCTGACTTTC. Protein product: CASSQADSKSGANVLTF.

The chain joins TRBV20-1 to TRBJ2-5; 12 bases are shared with TRBD1. Germline CDR1 reads DFQATT; CDR2 reads SNEGSKA (reference sequence). There are 16 residues in the CDR3. Trimming cost V 5 bases and J 5 bases; bases outside gene matches: 12. The CDR3 loop reads CSARKHRDRGQETQYF. The CDR3, as DNA: TGCAGTGCTCGAAAACACCGGGACAGGGGGCAGGAGACCCAGTACTTC.

This clonotype was detected only a few times. This chain joins TRBV28 and TRBJ2-3; D not certain. Trimming took off 2 bases at V and 10 bases at J, with 16 bases between the two ends. Germline CDR1 MDHEN, CDR2 SYDVKM. This CDR3 comprises 14 residues. The CDR3 DNA reads as TGTGCCAGCAGTTTACCGGGCTCCGACCCCGCGCAGTATTTT. It encodes CASSLPGSDPAQYF.

The chain is built from TRBV29-1 and TRBJ2-3; 9 bases match TRBD1. The ends lost 2 bases at V and 2 bases at J; junction bases unmatched: 5. From germline, CDR1 is SQVTM and CDR2 ANQGSEA. This CDR3 comprises 15 residues. CDR3 amino acids: CSVETGTGITDTQYF. In nucleotides, the CDR3 is TGCAGCGTTGAAACCGGGACAGGGATCACAGATACGCAGTATTTT.

This clonotype is judged large. This rearrangement joins TRBV4-2 to TRBJ2-3; D is perhaps TRBD1 or TRBD2 (6 bases each). The V gene's germline CDR1 is LGHNA and CDR2 YNFKEQ. Trimming shortened V by 4 bases and J by 1 base, and 15 bases separated the two germline ends. CDR3 length equals 16 residues. The CDR3 region has the DNA TGTGCCAGCAGCCCCTCGGACGGGGGCCGCACAGATACGCAGTATTTT. This codes for CASSPSDGGRTDTQYF.

This clonotype was seen a handful of times. The chain is built from TRBV7-2 and TRBJ1-3; D not resolved. The CDR3 totals 16 residues. CDR1 and CDR2 from the germline V gene are SGHTA and FQGNSA. V was clipped by 5 bases and J by 0 bases, with 14 bases between them. The CDR3 nucleotides are TGTGCCAGCAGCCTATTAGAGACCTTCTCTGGAAACACCATATATTTT. This codes for CASSLLETFSGNTIYF.

This clonotype is classed as large (0.1 to 1%). The rearrangement joins TRBV20-1 to TRBJ1-5; perhaps TRBD1 as D (6 bases). This CDR3 is built from 14 residues. Germline loops: CDR1 DFQATT, CDR2 SNEGSKA (reference sequence). Deletions cut 3 bases from V and 0 bases from J, with 9 bases between. The CDR3: CSASLGASNQPQHF. CDR3 nucleotides: TGCAGTGCTAGCTTGGGGGCTAGCAATCAGCCCCAGCATTTT.

This clonotype was detected only a few times. The V and J genes are TRBV28 and TRBJ2-5, with 9 bases that match TRBD1. V lost 3 bases to trimming and J lost 2 bases; unmatched junction nucleotides: 10. Germline CDR1 and CDR2: MDHEN and SYDVKM. This CDR3 region has 17 residues. In DNA, the CDR3 is TGTGCCAGCAGTTTTTCGGACAGGGGTTGGGGACAAGAGACCCAGTACTTC. Amino acid sequence: CASSFSDRGWGQETQYF. Complete variable domain (other parts from reference TRBV28 and TRBJ2-5): DVKVTQSSRYLVKRTGEKVFLECVQDMDHENMFWYRQDPGLGLRLIYFSYDVKMKEKGDIPEGYSVSREKKERFSLILESASTNQTSMYLCASSFSDRGWGQETQYFGPGTRLLVL.

This clonotype is termed large (0.1 to 1%). The chain combines TRBV20-1 with TRBJ1-1, with D perhaps TRBD1 (6 bases). CDR3 length: 11 residues. V was trimmed by 6 bases and J by 13 bases, leaving 18 bases between them. The germline V gene encodes CDR1 DFQATT and CDR2 SNEGSKA (reference sequence). The CDR3 region has the DNA TGCAGTGCAACCAGGGGCGCCGGGGTTTTCTTT. Protein sequence: CSATRGAGVFF.

This clonotype is classed as medium-sized. The chain uses TRBV2 and TRBJ2-5; D gene unclear. V lost 3 bases and J 4 bases, leaving 3 bases between the germline ends. The CDR3 is 11 amino acids. From germline, CDR1 is SNHLY and CDR2 FYNNEI. The CDR3 spells CASSETETQYF. CDR3 in DNA: TGTGCCAGCAGTGAGACAGAGACCCAGTACTTC.

The chain carries TRBV19 and TRBJ2-1; TRBD2 is a possible D gene (6 bases). CDR3 size: 18 residues. From germline, CDR1 is LNHDA and CDR2 SQIVND (reference sequence). With 6 bases removed from V and 2 bases from J, the gap between germline ends came to 23 bases. The CDR3 DNA reads TGTGCCAGTAGCCCGGCGGGACTCTCAACCGACCCCTACAATGAGCAGTTCTTC. Protein product: CASSPAGLSTDPYNEQFF.

Relative to its sample, this clonotype is large. The chain uses TRBV27 and TRBJ2-5; the D gene is possibly TRBD2 (6 bases). The length of the CDR3 is 12 residues. The germline V and J ends were trimmed by 6 bases and 5 bases, with 10 bases remaining between them. Germline loops: CDR1 MNHEY, CDR2 SMNVEV (reference sequence). The CDR3 DNA is TGTGCCAGCAGAGGAGGGGCGGAGACCCAGTACTTC. As protein: CASRGGAETQYF.

By share of the sample, this clonotype is medium-sized. V usage is TRBV5-1 and J usage is TRBJ2-5; TRBD2 matches 9 bases. Germline CDR1 SGHRS, CDR2 YFSETQ. The CDR3 is 17 residues long. The V and J ends lost 0 bases and 0 bases, in that order; junction bases with no gene match: 6. The CDR3 nucleotides are TGCGCCAGCAGCTTGGGGCGGGGGGGCCGTCACCAAGAGACCCAGTACTTC. It yields the protein CASSLGRGGRHQETQYF.

This clonotype was recorded a few times. This chain connects TRBV7-8 to TRBJ2-5, with D unresolved. V lost 5 bases to trimming and J lost 3 bases, with 13 bases between them. Germline V gives CDR1 SGHVS, CDR2 FQNEAQ. The CDR3 totals 14 residues. The CDR3 reads CASSRSVIEETQYF. The DNA for the CDR3 is TGTGCCAGCAGCCGTTCCGTCATAGAAGAGACCCAGTACTTC.

A few counts support this clonotype. The CDR3 loop is CASSYSAGRLYEQYF. CDR3 sequence (DNA): TGTGCCAGCAGTTACTCGGCGGGTCGCCTCTACGAGCAGTACTTC. The chain joins TRBV6-6 to TRBJ2-7, with D tentatively TRBD2 (5 bases). The V end lost 0 bases, the J end lost 3 bases, and 12 bases lay between the germline ends. CDR3 size: 15 residues. Per the germline V gene, CDR1 is MNHNY and CDR2 is SVGAGI (reference sequence).

In its sample, this clonotype is large. The rearrangement links TRBV14 to TRBJ1-4; 7 bases fit TRBD1. The CDR3 has 17 residues. V trimming: 4 bases; J trimming: 3 bases; junction bases outside the gene matches: 11. CDR1 is SGHDN, CDR2 FVKESK, per germline. Written as DNA, the CDR3 is TGTGCCAGCAGCCGACAGGGAGCCGGAATCTCTAATGAAAAACTGTTTTTT. Residues: CASSRQGAGISNEKLFF.

V is TRBV7-9 and J is TRBJ2-7; no clear D. V gave up 1 base and J gave up 1 base, with 8 bases separating them. The CDR3 is made up of 14 amino acids. CDR1 and CDR2 from the germline V gene are SEHNR and FQNEAQ (reference sequence). The CDR3 DNA reads TGTGCCAGCAGCTTAGTAGGCAGTTCCTACGAGCAGTACTTC. It specifies CASSLVGSSYEQYF.

The genes are TRBV28 and TRBJ2-7; TRBD1 aligns across 8 bases. This CDR3 has 13 amino acids. After removal of 6 bases from V and 5 bases from J, the junction contained 6 bases not matched to a gene. Germline loops: CDR1 MDHEN, CDR2 SYDVKM. Here the CDR3 reads CASRMTGANEQYF. DNA for the CDR3: TGTGCCAGCAGGATGACAGGGGCCAACGAGCAGTACTTC.

This clonotype is medium-sized within its sample. The chain uses TRBV28 and TRBJ1-6, with TRBD1 identical over 7 bases. The CDR3 is 13 amino acids. The germline CDR1 and CDR2 sequences are MDHEN and SYDVKM. V shed 11 bases, J shed 9 bases, and the junction held 10 bases outside the gene matches. The CDR3 nucleotides are TGTGCCGGTCGACAGGGAAATTCTTCACCCCTCCACTTT. Its translation is CAGRQGNSSPLHF.

J is TRBJ2-3 and V is TRBV12-3 or TRBV12-4; no clear D. V lost 4 bases and J lost 4, with 9 bases in between. The CDR3 runs to 13 residues. CDR3 DNA sequence: TGTGCCAGCAGTTCCGTGCGACCAGATACGCAGTATTTT. Its protein is CASSSVRPDTQYF.

The V and J genes are TRBV18 and TRBJ2-7, with D uncertain. Germline CDR1 reads KGHSH; CDR2 reads LQKENI. The CDR3 runs 11 residues. V lost 3 bases, J lost 5 bases, and 5 bases lay in between. The CDR3 nucleotides are TGTGCCAGCTCACCTTCCCACGAGCAGTACTTC. It translates to CASSPSHEQYF.

This clonotype is large. The V gene is TRBV5-1, the J gene TRBJ2-3, with 7 nucleotides matching TRBD1. The V gene end was trimmed by 4 bases and the J gene end by 4 bases; junction bases not matched to a gene: 6. Per germline, CDR1 SGHRS and CDR2 YFSETQ. This CDR3 comprises 14 residues. CDR3 protein: CASSPTGVADTQYF. In nucleotides, the CDR3 is TGCGCCAGCAGCCCAACAGGGGTAGCAGATACGCAGTATTTT.

The chain couples TRBV2 to TRBJ2-7; TRBD1 matches 8 bases. CDR1 is SNHLY and CDR2 is FYNNEI in the germline V gene. CDR3 length: 15 residues. The ends lost 8 bases at V and 4 bases at J; junction bases unmatched: 13. Written as DNA, the CDR3 is TGTGCCAGCGAAACTGGGGCAGGGGGCGGTTACGAGCAGTACTTC. It yields the protein CASETGAGGGYEQYF.

The chain joins TRBV27 to TRBJ1-1; a possible D gene is TRBD1 (5 bases). The germline CDR1 and CDR2 sequences are MNHEY and SMNVEV (reference sequence). The CDR3 runs 16 residues. Between the trimmed V and J ends, which lost 4 bases and 0 bases, there was a span of 15 bases. Here the CDR3 reads CASSYGAGWMNTEAFF. The CDR3 DNA is TGTGCCAGCAGTTACGGGGCAGGGTGGATGAACACTGAAGCTTTCTTT.

CDR3 DNA: TGTGCCAGCAGTTCCCGTTGGCCTCCCACTGAAGCTTTCTTT. Translation: CASSSRWPPTEAFF. V gene TRBV6-6 combines with J gene TRBJ1-1, with D hard to call. Germline V gene data show CDR1 as MNHNY and CDR2 as SVGAGI (reference sequence). The CDR3 runs to 14 residues. V was shortened by 4 bases and J by 4 bases, with 13 bases between the two germline ends.